The present entry profiles one TCR beta chain with its context. TCRdb's copy holds only in-frame clones and misses some; the assay was immunoSEQ multiplex PCR. The repertoire holds roughly 200,000 clones, 85% to 90% seen once, with 2.5% to 3.5% in the top ten. The data originate from a study of blood T cell repertoires in COVID-19. Across the study: Nucleic acid was either cDNA or gDNA, and it came from T cells, B-cell-depleted T cells, or PBMCs.

Germline V gene sequence: CDR1 SGHRS, CDR2 YFSETQ. The CDR3 runs 15 residues. V shed 4 bases and J 1 base; nucleotides not matched to a gene: 3. Sequenced material: PBMCs or T cells enriched from blood (not recorded which). The TCR originated in a woman aged 45-60 years in a cohort exposed to, infected with or recovered from COVID-19 (not recorded which). The chain employs TRBV5-1 and TRBJ2-5; 11 bases line up with TRBD1. CDR3 coding DNA: TGCGCCAGCAGCCCGGGACAGGGGGGCCAAGAGACCCAGTACTTC. It is translated as CASSPGQGGQETQYF.